These T cell receptor beta chains were read from a single sample in a study of shared clonotypes between healthy human individuals. Assay used: immunoSEQ multiplex PCR; TCRdb lists only in-frame clones, some missing. The sample gives about 2.5 million clones, about 90% of which show up once; approximately 0.41% is in the top ten. What was sequenced was naive CD4+ T cells from PBMCs. These receptors came from a man younger than 35 in good health. Some clones in this sample may be carry-over from other donors' samples. Both conserved end residues are part of each CDR3. The order of the fields is J gene, V gene, CDR3 protein.

J gene: TRBJ2-1
V gene: TRBV6-1
CDR3 protein: CASFRDRTYNEQFF

J gene: TRBJ1-1
V gene: TRBV14
CDR3 protein: CASSQELDTEAFF

J gene: TRBJ1-1
V gene: TRBV7-9
CDR3 protein: CASSSGQGAFF

J gene: TRBJ1-1
V gene: TRBV2
CDR3 protein: CASGESYTGF

J gene: TRBJ2-7
V gene: TRBV5-1
CDR3 protein: CASSLVWTSGRIYEQYF

J gene: TRBJ2-1
V gene: TRBV6-1
CDR3 protein: CASASFRNEQFF

J gene: TRBJ2-7
V gene: TRBV9
CDR3 protein: CASSAGLAGSYEQYF

J gene: TRBJ2-1
V gene: TRBV4-1
CDR3 protein: CASSHLGLADNEQFF

J gene: TRBJ2-7
V gene: TRBV18
CDR3 protein: CASSPPGDPNEQYF

J gene: TRBJ1-4
V gene: TRBV7-9
CDR3 protein: CASSLSRWLQPNEKLFF

J gene: TRBJ1-2
V gene: TRBV20-1
CDR3 protein: CSAKGAGGYTF

J gene: TRBJ2-3
V gene: TRBV30
CDR3 protein: CAWGTGTDTQYF

J gene: TRBJ2-1
V gene: TRBV14
CDR3 protein: CASSSPPAALYNEQFF

J gene: TRBJ1-4
V gene: TRBV10-1
CDR3 protein: CAFWTGNCTGEKLFF

J gene: TRBJ1-4
V gene: TRBV27
CDR3 protein: CASSSKSRQTATNEKLFF

J gene: TRBJ2-7
V gene: TRBV28
CDR3 protein: CASSFISGPSYEQYF

J gene: TRBJ1-2
V gene: TRBV6-1
CDR3 protein: CASSVPGRDYGYTF

J gene: TRBJ1-1
V gene: TRBV7-2
CDR3 protein: CASSPQGDNTEAFF

J gene: TRBJ2-5
V gene: TRBV2
CDR3 protein: CASRKGGSQETQYF

J gene: TRBJ2-7
V gene: TRBV2
CDR3 protein: CASSRDRPYEQYF

J gene: TRBJ2-7
V gene: TRBV10-3
CDR3 protein: CAIKSAGAQSYEQYF

J gene: TRBJ2-1
V gene: TRBV20-1
CDR3 protein: CSASMGPEQFF

J gene: TRBJ2-6
V gene: TRBV18
CDR3 protein: CASSPSNTGANVLTF

J gene: TRBJ2-2
V gene: TRBV21-1
CDR3 protein: CATAPAGGDTGELFF

J gene: TRBJ1-2
V gene: TRBV27
CDR3 protein: CASIRSGGPNYGYTF

J gene: TRBJ2-4
V gene: TRBV19
CDR3 protein: CASSTTGGENIQYF

J gene: TRBJ2-2
V gene: TRBV18
CDR3 protein: CASSPTGQGLNTGELFF

J gene: TRBJ2-5
V gene: TRBV5-5
CDR3 protein: CASSGGLAGGFIGGKTQYF

J gene: TRBJ2-4
V gene: TRBV11-3
CDR3 protein: CASSPGQVGAKNIQYF

J gene: TRBJ1-2
V gene: TRBV7-2
CDR3 protein: CASSLGPDDYGYTF

J gene: TRBJ2-3
V gene: TRBV28
CDR3 protein: CASSSNPPGTQYF

J gene: TRBJ2-7
V gene: TRBV28
CDR3 protein: CASSLPGGTYEQYF

J gene: TRBJ2-2
V gene: TRBV19
CDR3 protein: CASSTGQRGTGELFF

J gene: TRBJ2-1
V gene: TRBV18
CDR3 protein: CASSPAEYRETFF

J gene: TRBJ2-7
V gene: TRBV9
CDR3 protein: CASSVASHPYEQYF

J gene: TRBJ2-3
V gene: TRBV7-9
CDR3 protein: CASSFRRGGDTQYF

J gene: TRBJ2-1
V gene: TRBV5-1
CDR3 protein: CASSGTGTGYSEQFF

J gene: TRBJ2-4
V gene: TRBV19
CDR3 protein: CASNSVWGGNIQYF

J gene: TRBJ1-4
V gene: TRBV2
CDR3 protein: CASSEARQGINEKLFF

J gene: TRBJ1-2
V gene: TRBV7-2
CDR3 protein: CASSLVGWGQGMGGYTF

J gene: TRBJ2-2
V gene: TRBV6-1
CDR3 protein: CASSEFLAREGGELFF